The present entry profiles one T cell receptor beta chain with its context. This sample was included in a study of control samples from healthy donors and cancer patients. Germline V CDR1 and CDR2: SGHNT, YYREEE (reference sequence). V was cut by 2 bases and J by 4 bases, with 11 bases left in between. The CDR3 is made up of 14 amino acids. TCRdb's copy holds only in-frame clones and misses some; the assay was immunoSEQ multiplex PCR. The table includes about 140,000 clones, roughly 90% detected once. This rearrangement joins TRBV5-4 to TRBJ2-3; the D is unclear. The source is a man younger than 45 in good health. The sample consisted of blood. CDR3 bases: TGTGCCAGCAGCTTTATCCCGCGGCCAGATACGCAGTATTTT. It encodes CASSFIPRPDTQYF.